This is a list of T cell receptor beta chains from one sample in a study of shared clonotypes between healthy human individuals. Profiling relied on immunoSEQ multiplex PCR, and the TCRdb table lists in-frame clones only, not all of them. Of about 2,500,000 clones in the sample, about 92% are singletons; the top ten hold roughly 0.14%. The specimen was naive CD4+ T cells sorted from blood. Every receptor here comes from a man aged 18 to 29 in good health. Both conserved end residues are part of each CDR3. A D gene is named only where the DNA matches it firmly. Where a row states a size, it is once, few, many or the class of an expanded clone; other rows omit it.

d_gene	j_gene	v_gene	abundance	CDR3nt	CDR3aa
-	TRBJ1-4	TRBV30	-	TGTGCCTGGAGTGATCGGGACCCTCGGGAAAAACTGTTTTTT	CAWSDRDPREKLFF
-	TRBJ2-1	TRBV28	-	TGTGCCAGCAGTTTCGCTGTCGAGCCTTACAATGAGCAGTTCTTC	CASSFAVEPYNEQFF
-	TRBJ1-6	TRBV28	few	TGTGCCAGCGCCCTTGACGGGAATTCACCCCTCCACTTT	CASALDGNSPLHF
-	TRBJ1-5	TRBV7-2	-	TGTGCCAGCAGCTTTGTAGAGAATCAGCCCCAGCATTTT	CASSFVENQPQHF
TRBD2	TRBJ2-5	TRBV4-1	-	TGCGCCAGCAGCCAGGGGACTAGCGGGAGTTTTGAGACCCAGTACTTC	CASSQGTSGSFETQYF
TRBD1	TRBJ1-3	TRBV7-2	-	TGTGCCAGCAGCAAATCCCCGCCAGGGGGCCACCTACTAAACACCATATATTTT	CASSKSPPGGHLLNTIYF
-	TRBJ1-6	TRBV4-3	-	TGCGCCAGCAGCCAAGGGGAAGGGAGCTCCTATAATTCACCCCTCCACTTT	CASSQGEGSSYNSPLHF
-	TRBJ2-5	TRBV6-1	-	TGTGCCAGCAGTGAAGCGCGAACCCAAGAGACCCAGTACTTC	CASSEARTQETQYF
-	TRBJ2-5	TRBV7-8	-	TGTGCCAGCAGCTTAGCTGGACTCAGGGGCGAGACCCAGTACTTC	CASSLAGLRGETQYF
-	TRBJ2-7	TRBV11-3	once	TGTGCCAGCAGCCCCGGAGGGCAAGCGGCCGGGGAGCAGTACTTC	CASSPGGQAAGEQYF
TRBD2	TRBJ2-1	TRBV30	few	TGTGCCTGGAGTAGAGCGGGGGGGCAGGGTGAGCAGTTCTTC	CAWSRAGGQGEQFF